This record looks at one TCR beta chain sequence and its context. The antigen remains undetermined. V shed 5 bases and J shed 0 bases, with 10 bases lying between them. In germline, CDR1 is SGHAT, CDR2 FQNNGV. The CDR3 is 14 residues long. The data were taken from a study of human T cells and chemical hapten exposure. Study details: Alopecia areata, totalis or universalis affected patients, mainly female. Overall study findings and caveats: Counts of TCRs above 1 in 1000 frequency stayed unchanged with DPC sensitization. Because all patients had alopecia, their immune responses might differ from healthy ones.

The time point is: patch test 1, 2 weeks after DPC sensitization. As to treatment: therapeutic diphenylcyclopropenone sensitization with weekly scalp DPC. The library gave individual cDNA molecules unique molecular identifiers. A single record per CDR3 protein comes from TCRdb applying MiXCR to the RACE reads. Of 60,000 to 80,000 distinct CDR3 sequences in the sample, about 32% were seen once. The sequence was obtained from a man aged 40-50 years with alopecia areata. Some clones in this sample may be carry-over from other donors' samples. The specimen comprised whole blood, sampled in connection with sensitization to the hapten diphenylcyclopropenone (DPC). V and J are TRBV11-2 and TRBJ2-5; D perhaps matches TRBD2 (6 bases). CDR3 bases: TGTGCCAGCAGCCCCGGGACTCACCAAGAGACCCAGTACTTC. Translated: CASSPGTHQETQYF.